The 27 T cell receptor beta chains in this list originate from one sample, sequenced in a study of blood T cell repertoires in COVID-19. This table comes from immunoSEQ multiplex PCR, and its TCRdb copy is limited to in-frame clones, with some not included. The profile shows 190,000 or so clones, roughly nine tenths of them singletons. What was sequenced was peripheral blood. These receptors were obtained from a woman under 40 with active or convalescent COVID-19.

The V gene is TRBV19, the J gene TRBJ2-7; D may be TRBD1 (6 bases). Germline CDR1 is LNHDA and CDR2 is SQIVND (reference sequence). Deletions cut 4 bases from V and 2 bases from J, with 12 bases between. The CDR3 consists of 14 residues. This chain's CDR3 is CASSKPGTPYEQYF. CDR3 coding DNA: TGTGCCAGTAGTAAGCCCGGGACACCCTACGAGCAGTACTTC.

V is TRBV19 and J is TRBJ1-1, with D maybe TRBD1 (6 bases). The V end lost 7 bases, the J end lost 1 base, and 13 bases lay between the germline ends. The CDR3 consists of 14 residues. Per the germline V gene, CDR1 is LNHDA and CDR2 is SQIVND (reference sequence). The CDR3 nucleotides read TGTGCCAGTACCGTACCGGGACAGAACACTGAAGCTTTCTTT. Encoded protein: CASTVPGQNTEAFF.

The chain uses TRBV3-1 (or the pseudogene TRBV3-2) and TRBJ2-7, with D possibly being TRBD2 (5 bases). Germline CDR1 is LGHDT and CDR2 is YNNKEL (reference sequence). CDR3 length: 13 amino acids. Trimming left V 4 bases short and J 6 bases short, with 13 bases between. CDR3 coding DNA: TGTGCCAGCAGCCTAGCCCCCGCGGGCGAGCAGTACTTC. It is translated as CASSLAPAGEQYF.

V usage is TRBV3-1 (or the pseudogene TRBV3-2) and J usage is TRBJ2-7; 9 bases fit TRBD1. The CDR3 totals 13 residues. The germline V gene encodes CDR1 LGHDT and CDR2 YNNKEL (reference sequence). The J segment lost 4 bases and the V segment lost 4 bases, leaving 2 bases of the junction unmatched. CDR3 sequence (DNA): TGTGCCAGCAGCCGGACAGGGGAGTACGAGCAGTACTTC. Its protein is CASSRTGEYEQYF.

The V call is TRBV6-4, the J call TRBJ2-7; 9 bases agree with TRBD2. The V segment lost 4 bases and the J segment 2 bases; nucleotides outside the gene matches: 0. Germline loops: CDR1 MRHNA, CDR2 SNTAGT. The length of the CDR3 is 13 residues. The CDR3 nucleotides read TGTGCCAGCAGTGGACTAGCGGCCTACGAGCAGTACTTC. Protein product: CASSGLAAYEQYF.

The chain carries TRBV12-3 or TRBV12-4 and TRBJ1-2; D is unclear. V dropped 8 bases and J dropped 4 bases, with 14 bases sitting between them. The CDR3 is made up of 13 amino acids. The CDR3, as DNA: TGTGCCAGCGCCAGCGGGGTTTTCTATGGCTACACCTTC. Amino acid sequence: CASASGVFYGYTF.

About this clone: This same CDR3 is encoded by further DNA sequences in the sample. V is TRBV5-1 and J is TRBJ2-2; maybe TRBD2 (5 bases). V lost 0 bases to trimming and J lost 5 bases, with 5 bases between them. This CDR3 spans 13 amino acids. Germline V lookup: CDR1 SGHRS, CDR2 YFSETQ. CDR3 sequence: CASSLAGTGELFF. CDR3 in DNA: TGCGCCAGCAGCTTGGCGGGAACCGGGGAGCTGTTTTTT.

This chain connects TRBV28 to TRBJ1-3; 7 positions agree with TRBD1. Looked up from germline, CDR1 is MDHEN and CDR2 is SYDVKM. J was trimmed by 5 bases and V by 6 bases; bases with no gene match: 13. There are 16 residues in the CDR3. As DNA, the CDR3 is TGTGCCAGCAGCGCCTCACGACAGGGTGGGAGAAACACCATATATTTT. Translating gives CASSASRQGGRNTIYF.

The V and J genes are TRBV6-1 and TRBJ1-2; TRBD1 is a possible D gene (5 bases). V was pared by 2 bases and J by 0 bases, with 7 bases between. Germline assignment: CDR1 MNHNS and CDR2 SASEGT. This CDR3 region has 14 residues. The CDR3 protein is CASSEQGPNYGYTF. Here the CDR3 DNA reads TGTGCCAGCAGTGAACAGGGCCCTAACTATGGCTACACCTTC.

The rearrangement links TRBV2 to TRBJ1-1; D is unresolved. Germline CDR1 and CDR2: SNHLY and FYNNEI. This CDR3 has 18 residues. V was cut by 6 bases and J by 2 bases, with 25 bases left in between. In DNA form, the CDR3 reads TGTGCCAGCAGACGACTCACTCCCAGCTCCCCGGGTAACACTGAAGCTTTCTTT. It codes for CASRRLTPSSPGNTEAFF.

The gene calls are TRBV6-2 or TRBV6-3 and TRBJ2-7; 7 positions agree with TRBD1. Germline V gives CDR1 MNHEY, CDR2 SVGEGT. The CDR3 has 16 residues. J gave up 3 bases and V 6 bases, and 14 bases lay outside the gene matches. CDR3 coding DNA: TGTGCCAGCAGCCCTACCCCGGGACAGAGGAACTACGAGCAGTACTTC. Protein sequence: CASSPTPGQRNYEQYF.

The rearrangement joins TRBV23-1 to TRBJ1-3; D is perhaps TRBD1 (5 bases). TRBV23-1 is given ORF status, its function remaining uncertain. The CDR3 runs to 14 residues. Trimming shortened V by 7 bases and J by 0 bases, and 10 bases separated the two germline ends. The CDR3 nucleotides read TGCGCCAGCAATAGGGGTTTCTCTGGAAACACCATATATTTT. As protein: CASNRGFSGNTIYF.

The chain employs TRBV11-2 and TRBJ1-2; D perhaps matches TRBD1 (5 bases). V was pared by 5 bases and J by 2 bases, with 18 bases between. This CDR3 contains 16 residues. CDR1 and CDR2 from the germline V gene are SGHAT and FQNNGV. The CDR3 here is CASSLTSGVLNYGYTF. CDR3 bases: TGTGCCAGCAGCCTAACGTCGGGGGTCTTAAACTATGGCTACACCTTC. The variable domain in full, with the rest retrieved from reference TRBV11-2 and TRBJ1-2, is EAGVAQSPRYKIIEKRQSVAFWCNPISGHATLYWYQQILGQGPKLLIQFQNNGVVDDSQLPKDRFSAERLKGVDSTLKIQPAKLEDSAVYLCASSLTSGVLNYGYTFGSGTRLTVV.

The chain links TRBV4-1 to TRBJ1-2; D call uncertain. CDR1 and CDR2 (germline): MGHRA, YSYEKL. The CDR3 spans 12 residues. Deletions cut 2 bases from V and 4 bases from J, with 5 bases between. For the CDR3, the DNA is TGCGCCAGCAGCCAATCTTTCTATGGCTACACCTTC. Amino acid sequence: CASSQSFYGYTF.

This chain joins TRBV11-3 and TRBJ2-3; D may be TRBD2 (7 bases). CDR1 and CDR2 (germline): SGHNT, YENEEA. The CDR3 length is 16 residues. V lost 1 base and J lost 4, with 15 bases in between. The CDR3 nucleotides read TGTGCCAGCAGCTTAGGACTAGCCGAGGGGGCAGATACGCAGTATTTT. Protein sequence: CASSLGLAEGADTQYF.

The chain uses TRBV25-1 and TRBJ2-2; TRBD1 aligns across 11 bases. Per germline, CDR1 MGHDK and CDR2 SYGVNS. The CDR3 extends over 17 amino acids. With V trimmed by 2 bases and J by 6 bases, 8 bases remained unmatched. The DNA for the CDR3 is TGTGCCAGCAGTGAAATCCGAGGACAGGGGGCGTCCGGGGAGCTGTTTTTT. Amino acid sequence: CASSEIRGQGASGELFF.

The rearrangement links TRBV18 to TRBJ1-6, with TRBD1 as a possible D gene (6 bases). Germline lookup yields CDR1 KGHSH and CDR2 LQKENI. Trimming cost V 3 bases and J 7 bases, with 10 bases left between them. There are 14 residues in the CDR3. CDR3 loop: CASSPQGRNSPLHF. As DNA, the CDR3 is TGTGCCAGCTCACCCCAGGGGCGAAATTCACCCCTCCACTTT.

The chain couples TRBV28 to TRBJ2-7, with TRBD1 as a possible D gene (5 bases). The CDR3 is 14 residues long. Germline-derived CDR1 and CDR2 are MDHEN and SYDVKM. Deletions cut 7 bases from V and 4 bases from J, with 17 bases between. CDR3 DNA sequence: TGTGCCAGCACCCACAGGCAAAGAGCTTACGAGCAGTACTTC. The encoded protein is CASTHRQRAYEQYF.

The chain has TRBV9 and TRBJ1-4; weak D call: TRBD1 (5 bases). V was shortened by 4 bases and J by 8 bases, with 21 bases between the two germline ends. There are 16 residues in the CDR3. The germline CDR1 and CDR2 sequences are SGDLS and YYNGEE. CDR3 loop: CASSLMGGVVGEKLFF. The CDR3 DNA follows: TGTGCCAGCAGCCTAATGGGAGGGGTTGTCGGGGAAAAACTGTTTTTT.

The chain employs TRBV29-1 and TRBJ2-7; the D gene is possibly TRBD1 (5 bases). The CDR3 is made up of 12 amino acids. Germline CDR1 SQVTM, CDR2 ANQGSEA. Deletions cut 6 bases from V and 1 base from J, with 10 bases between. The DNA for the CDR3 is TGCAGCGTCGCGACAGTTTCCTACGAGCAGTACTTC. Its translation is CSVATVSYEQYF.

The genes are TRBV2 and TRBJ1-4; D gene unclear. The germline V gene encodes CDR1 SNHLY and CDR2 FYNNEI. V was cut by 6 bases and J by 4 bases, with 9 bases left in between. The length of the CDR3 is 13 residues. The CDR3 DNA sequence: TGTGCCAGCAGCGAGCTACTTAATGAAAAACTGTTTTTT. Translating gives CASSELLNEKLFF.

This chain connects TRBV28 to TRBJ2-7, with D possibly TRBD2 on 7 matching bases. V was trimmed by 11 bases and J by 4 bases, leaving 24 bases between them. CDR3 size: 15 residues. Germline-derived CDR1 and CDR2 are MDHEN and SYDVKM. Written as DNA, the CDR3 is TGTGCCTGCTGTTTAGCGGTGGGAGGGGGGTACGAGCAGTACTTC. Translated, it gives CACCLAVGGGYEQYF.

V gene TRBV28 combines with J gene TRBJ1-2, with 9 bases that match TRBD1. This CDR3 has 14 amino acids. Looked up from germline, CDR1 is MDHEN and CDR2 is SYDVKM. With 6 bases clipped from V and 6 bases from J, the junction kept 8 bases outside the gene matches. CDR3 sequence (DNA): TGTGCCAGCAGAACTGACAGGGGGGTACATGGCTACACCTTC. Translation gives CASRTDRGVHGYTF.

The chain has TRBV7-9 and TRBJ1-6, with D uncertain. CDR3 length equals 17 residues. CDR1 is SEHNR and CDR2 is FQNEAQ in the germline V gene (reference sequence). V was pared by 5 bases and J by 4 bases, with 18 bases between. DNA for the CDR3: TGTGCCAGCAGCGCCTGGACTGGGTCGGGGTATAATTCACCCCTCCACTTT. It encodes CASSAWTGSGYNSPLHF.

This clone has just one count. The chain combines TRBV27 with TRBJ1-1, with D perhaps matching TRBD1 (6 bases). Germline V gives CDR1 MNHEY, CDR2 SMNVEV (reference sequence). Trimming stripped 10 bases from V and 4 bases from J, with 16 bases between. The CDR3 length is 13 residues. CDR3 amino acids: CATLTGLGTEAFF. CDR3 bases: TGTGCCACCCTAACAGGGTTGGGCACTGAAGCTTTCTTT.

This chain uses TRBV3-1 (or the pseudogene TRBV3-2) with TRBJ2-7; 9 bases match TRBD2. Germline loops: CDR1 LGHDT, CDR2 YNNKEL (reference sequence). CDR3 size: 15 residues. Trimming removed 4 bases from V and 4 bases from J; junction bases left unmatched: 8. DNA for the CDR3: TGTGCCAGCAGCCCTGGGGCTAGCGGGGAGTACGAGCAGTACTTC. Its translation is CASSPGASGEYEQYF.

The V gene is TRBV9, the J gene TRBJ2-6; the match to TRBD1 covers 7 bases. The V gene's germline CDR1 is SGDLS and CDR2 YYNGEE. The CDR3 is made up of 18 amino acids. With V trimmed by 0 bases and J by 1 base, 7 bases remained unmatched. This chain's CDR3 is CASSVGGTGESGANVLTF. DNA of the CDR3: TGTGCCAGCAGCGTAGGAGGAACAGGGGAGTCTGGGGCCAACGTCCTGACTTTC.